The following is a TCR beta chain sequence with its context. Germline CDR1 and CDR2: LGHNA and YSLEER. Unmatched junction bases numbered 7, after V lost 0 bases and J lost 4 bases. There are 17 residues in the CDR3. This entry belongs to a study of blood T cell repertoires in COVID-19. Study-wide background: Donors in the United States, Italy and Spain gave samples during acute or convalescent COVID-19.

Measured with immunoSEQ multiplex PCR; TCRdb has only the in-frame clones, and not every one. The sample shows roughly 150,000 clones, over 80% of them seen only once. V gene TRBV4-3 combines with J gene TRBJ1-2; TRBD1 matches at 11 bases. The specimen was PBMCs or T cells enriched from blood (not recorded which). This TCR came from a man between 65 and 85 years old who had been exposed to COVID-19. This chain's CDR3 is CASSQDPHGTGGYGYTF. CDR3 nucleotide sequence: TGCGCCAGCAGCCAAGATCCCCACGGGACAGGGGGCTATGGCTACACCTTC.